This TCR beta chain was captured by sequencing in a study of cytomegalovirus exposure and HLA in healthy donors. CDR3 length: 12 amino acids. Germline CDR1 reads LNHDA; CDR2 reads SQIVND (reference sequence). Trimming shortened V by 6 bases and J by 7 bases, and 10 bases separated the two germline ends. The PCR used 60 Vbeta and 13 Jbeta primers. Produced via immunoSEQ multiplex PCR; TCRdb's table is partial and in-frame only. The repertoire holds about 110,000 clones, 15% to 17% seen once, with 1.5% to 2% in the top ten. The sequence came from a woman in her late teens or twenties in good health and CMV-seronegative. The sample comprised PBMCs. The V and J genes are TRBV19 and TRBJ1-5; unclear D gene. The CDR3 reads CASRWGGQPQHF. CDR3 DNA sequence: TGTGCCAGTAGATGGGGAGGACAGCCCCAGCATTTT.